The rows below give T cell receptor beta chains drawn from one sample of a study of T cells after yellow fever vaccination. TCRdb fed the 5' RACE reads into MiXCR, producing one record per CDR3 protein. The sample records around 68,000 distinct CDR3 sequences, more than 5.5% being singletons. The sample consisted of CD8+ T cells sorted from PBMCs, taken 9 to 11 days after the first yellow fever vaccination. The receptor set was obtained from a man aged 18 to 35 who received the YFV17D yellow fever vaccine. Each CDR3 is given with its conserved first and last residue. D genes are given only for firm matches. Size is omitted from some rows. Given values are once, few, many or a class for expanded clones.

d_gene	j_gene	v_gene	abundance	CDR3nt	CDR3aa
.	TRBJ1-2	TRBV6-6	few	TGTGCCAGCAGTGGGGAGGAACGTGGCTACACCTTC	CASSGEERGYTF
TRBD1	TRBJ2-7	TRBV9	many	TGTGCCAGCAGCCCCACCGGGACAGGGATCTACGAGCAGTACTTC	CASSPTGTGIYEQYF
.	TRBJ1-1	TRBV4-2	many	TGTGCCAGCAGCCAAGAAAGGGTGGGCACTGAAGCTTTCTTT	CASSQERVGTEAFF
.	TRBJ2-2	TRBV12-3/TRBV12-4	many	TGTGCCAGCAGTCTATGGGGGGACCTGAACACCGGGGAGCTGTTTTTT	CASSLWGDLNTGELFF
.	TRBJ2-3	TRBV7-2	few	TGTGCCAGCAGCTTAATACTAGGGATGGATACGCAGTATTTT	CASSLILGMDTQYF
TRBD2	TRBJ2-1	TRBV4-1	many	TGCGCCAGCTGCCTCACGGGGGGAGGTGAGCAGTTCTTC	CASCLTGGGEQFF
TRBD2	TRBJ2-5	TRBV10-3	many	TGTGCCATCAGTGAGGAGGGCGCGGGGGTCAAGGGAGAGACCCAGTACTTC	CAISEEGAGVKGETQYF
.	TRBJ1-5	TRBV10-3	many	TGTGCCATCAGTGACTCCTTGGGAGGGAGCAATCAGCCCCAGCATTTT	CAISDSLGGSNQPQHF
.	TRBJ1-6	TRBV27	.	TGTGCCAGCAGTTATAAGGGGGAAAAATCACCCCTCCACTTT	CASSYKGEKSPLHF
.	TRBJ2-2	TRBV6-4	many	TGTGCCAGCAGTGACAGGGGAGACACCGGGGAGCTGTTTTTT	CASSDRGDTGELFF
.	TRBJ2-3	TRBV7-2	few	TGTGCCAGCAGCTTCCTTAGCGTCACAGATACGCAGTATTTT	CASSFLSVTDTQYF
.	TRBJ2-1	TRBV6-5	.	TGTGCCAGCAGTTACCGCGGACATTTCTACAATGAGCAGTTCTTC	CASSYRGHFYNEQFF
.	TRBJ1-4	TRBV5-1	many	TGCGCCAGCAGCTCGGTACACCAAGACAGCTCTAATGAAAAACTGTTTTTT	CASSSVHQDSSNEKLFF
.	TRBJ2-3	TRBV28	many	TGTGCCAGCAGTTTAAGCGCGATTAGCACAGATACGCAGTATTTT	CASSLSAISTDTQYF
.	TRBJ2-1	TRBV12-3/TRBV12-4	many	TGTGCCAGCAGTTTATGGGGGGGGGCGAACTACAATGAGCAGTTCTTC	CASSLWGGANYNEQFF
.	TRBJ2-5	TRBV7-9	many	TGTGCCAGCAGCTTAAACCCCCAGGAGACCCAGTACTTC	CASSLNPQETQYF
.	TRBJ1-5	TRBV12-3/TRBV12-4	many	TGTGCCAGCAGTTTATGGGGTGGCAATCAGCCCCAGCATTTT	CASSLWGGNQPQHF
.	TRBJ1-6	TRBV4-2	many	TGTGCCAGCAGCCAACCTAATTCACCCCTCCACTTT	CASSQPNSPLHF
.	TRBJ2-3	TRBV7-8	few	TGTGCCAGCAGCACCCGGGTGGCAAAGAATACAGATACGCAGTATTTT	CASSTRVAKNTDTQYF
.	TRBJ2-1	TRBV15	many	TGTGCCACCACAGAAGTGGGTGGCGGACTCTACAATGAGCAGTTCTTC	CATTEVGGGLYNEQFF
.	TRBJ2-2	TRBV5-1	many	TGCGCCAGCAGCTCGAACGGGGCTAACGCGAACACCGGGGAGCTGTTTTTT	CASSSNGANANTGELFF
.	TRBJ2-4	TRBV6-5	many	TGTGCCAGCAGTTACTCGGATTTCCCAAACATTCAGTACTTC	CASSYSDFPNIQYF
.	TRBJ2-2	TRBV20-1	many	TGCAGTGCTAGTCAACCGCTCGGGGAGCTGTTTTTT	CSASQPLGELFF
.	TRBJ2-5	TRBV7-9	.	TGTGCCAGCAGTTACAGCGCGGACTACCAAGAGACCCAGTACTTC	CASSYSADYQETQYF
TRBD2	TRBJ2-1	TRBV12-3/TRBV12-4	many	TGTGCCAGCAGTCCCCGTCTGGCTAGCGGGGGACTTGAGCAGTTCTTC	CASSPRLASGGLEQFF
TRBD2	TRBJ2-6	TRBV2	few	TGTGCCAGCGACGGACTAGCGGCCTCTGGGGCCAACGTCCTGACTTTC	CASDGLAASGANVLTF
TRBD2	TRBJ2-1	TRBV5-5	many	TGTGCCAGCAGCTTGCGGCGGGGGGTGGAATTAGATGAGCAGTTCTTC	CASSLRRGVELDEQFF
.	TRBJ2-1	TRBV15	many	TGTGCCACCAGCAGAGATCGGGGCTACAATGAGCAGTTCTTC	CATSRDRGYNEQFF
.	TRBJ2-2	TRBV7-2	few	TGTGCCAGCAGCTGGGGGGGGCAGGGCGGCACCGGGGAGCTGTTTTTT	CASSWGGQGGTGELFF
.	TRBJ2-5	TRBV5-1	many	TGCGCCAGCAGCTTGTTTTCTCCAAGTCAAGAGACCCAGTACTTC	CASSLFSPSQETQYF
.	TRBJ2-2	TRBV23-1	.	TGCGCCAGCAGTCACATGAGGGGTGGGGAGCTGTTTTTT	CASSHMRGGELFF
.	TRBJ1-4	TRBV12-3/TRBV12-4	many	TGTGCCAGCAGTCTTGGGGATGAAAAACTGTTTTTT	CASSLGDEKLFF
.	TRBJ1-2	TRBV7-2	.	TGTGCCAGCAGCTTTAGACCCCGGAGGGCCTATGGCTACACCTTC	CASSFRPRRAYGYTF
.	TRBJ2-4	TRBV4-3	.	TGCGCCAGCAGCCAAGGGGCGCGCGGTTATCCGGTAAACATTCAGTACTTC	CASSQGARGYPVNIQYF
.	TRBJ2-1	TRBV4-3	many	TGCGCCAGCAGCCAAGGCCGGATTTACAATGAGCAGTTCTTC	CASSQGRIYNEQFF
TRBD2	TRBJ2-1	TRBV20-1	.	TGCAGTGCTAGAGACGTGGAGCGGGGGCTAAACAATGAGCAGTTCTTC	CSARDVERGLNNEQFF
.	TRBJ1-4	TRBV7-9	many	TGTGCCAGCAGCGGGGGTGTCGGCGAAAAACTGTTTTTT	CASSGGVGEKLFF
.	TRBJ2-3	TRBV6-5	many	TGTGCCAGCAGTTACTCGACGGCTGCCACTCATCGTGAGCCAGATACGCAGTATTTT	CASSYSTAATHREPDTQYF
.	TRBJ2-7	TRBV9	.	TGTGCCAGCAGCGTCGGCGGGGAAATCTACGAGCAGTACTTC	CASSVGGEIYEQYF
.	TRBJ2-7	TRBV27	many	TGTGCCAGCAGTTTATCGCCCCGTTACGAGCAGTACTTC	CASSLSPRYEQYF
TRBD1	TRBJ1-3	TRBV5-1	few	TGCGCCAGCAGCTGCACCCCGGGACAGGGAATCGACGAGGGCGATTGGTGCCCCGGAAACACCATATATTTT	CASSCTPGQGIDEGDWCPGNTIYF
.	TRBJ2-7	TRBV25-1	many	TGTGCCAGCAGCCCAGGGGCCTACGAGCAGTACTTC	CASSPGAYEQYF
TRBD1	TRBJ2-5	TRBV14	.	TGTGCCAGCAGCCAGACAGGGCTGGGGGAGACCCAGTACTTC	CASSQTGLGETQYF
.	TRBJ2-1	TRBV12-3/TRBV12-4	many	TGTGCCAGCAGTCAGTGGACAAACAATGAGCAGTTCTTC	CASSQWTNNEQFF
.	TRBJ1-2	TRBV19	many	TGTGCCAGTAAGGCGGATGGCTACACCTTC	CASKADGYTF
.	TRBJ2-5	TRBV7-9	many	TGTGCCAGCAGCTCCGACGGATATCAAGAGACCCAGTACTTC	CASSSDGYQETQYF
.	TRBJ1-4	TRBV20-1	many	TGCAGTGCTAGAGGACAGTCACCTAATGAAAAACTGTTTTTT	CSARGQSPNEKLFF
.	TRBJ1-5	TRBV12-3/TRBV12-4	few	TGTGCCAGCAGTTTAGAAGAGTCCAATCAGCCCCAGCATTTT	CASSLEESNQPQHF
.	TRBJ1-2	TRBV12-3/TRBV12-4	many	TGTGCCAGCAGTTTATCTCCGGGGGGCGGCTACACCTTC	CASSLSPGGGYTF
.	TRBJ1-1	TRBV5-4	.	TGTGCCAGCAGCTTGTACAGCACCTCCGACGCTTTCTTT	CASSLYSTSDAFF
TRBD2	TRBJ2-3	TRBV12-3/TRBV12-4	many	TGTGCCAGCAGTTTACCGACGTCCTCCGGGACTAGCCGGGGCACAGATACGCAGTATTTT	CASSLPTSSGTSRGTDTQYF
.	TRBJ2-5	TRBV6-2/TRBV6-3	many	TGTGCCAGCAGTTACAGGGAACAAGAGACCCAGTACTTC	CASSYREQETQYF
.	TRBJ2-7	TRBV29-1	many	TGCAGCGTTGGTTCGGGGGATACCTACGAGCAGTACTTC	CSVGSGDTYEQYF